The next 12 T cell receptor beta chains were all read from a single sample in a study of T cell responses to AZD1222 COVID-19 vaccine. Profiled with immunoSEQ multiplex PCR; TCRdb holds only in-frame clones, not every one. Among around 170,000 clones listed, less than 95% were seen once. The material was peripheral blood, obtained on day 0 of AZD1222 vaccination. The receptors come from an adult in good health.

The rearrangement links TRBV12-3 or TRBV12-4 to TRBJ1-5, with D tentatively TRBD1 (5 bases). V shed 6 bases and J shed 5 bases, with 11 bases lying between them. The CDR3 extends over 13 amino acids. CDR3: CASSLGGDQPQHF. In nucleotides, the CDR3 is TGTGCCAGCAGCCTGGGGGGAGATCAGCCCCAGCATTTT.

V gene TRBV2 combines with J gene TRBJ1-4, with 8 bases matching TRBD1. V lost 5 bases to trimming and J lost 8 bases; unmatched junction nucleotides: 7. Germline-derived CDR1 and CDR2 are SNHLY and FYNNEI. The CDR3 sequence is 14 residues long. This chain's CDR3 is CASSRTGRIEKLFF. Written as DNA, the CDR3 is TGTGCCAGCAGTAGGACAGGGAGGATCGAAAAACTGTTTTTT.

CDR3 sequence: CASSYSGPTDGYTF. CDR3 DNA: TGTGCCAGCAGTTACTCGGGTCCAACGGATGGCTACACCTTC. The chain is built from TRBV6-2 or TRBV6-3 and TRBJ1-2, with D uncertain. The CDR3 is made up of 14 amino acids. Germline lookup yields CDR1 MNHEY and CDR2 SVGEGT. V was shortened by 0 bases and J by 6 bases, with 11 bases between the two germline ends.

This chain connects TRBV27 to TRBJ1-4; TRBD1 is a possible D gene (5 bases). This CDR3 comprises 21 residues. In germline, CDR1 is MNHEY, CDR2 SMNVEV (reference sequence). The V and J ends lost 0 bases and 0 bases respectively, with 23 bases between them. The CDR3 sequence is CASSLSPPFRAGVSTNEKLFF. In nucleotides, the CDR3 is TGTGCCAGCAGTTTATCGCCACCTTTCAGGGCGGGAGTCTCAACTAATGAAAAACTGTTTTTT.

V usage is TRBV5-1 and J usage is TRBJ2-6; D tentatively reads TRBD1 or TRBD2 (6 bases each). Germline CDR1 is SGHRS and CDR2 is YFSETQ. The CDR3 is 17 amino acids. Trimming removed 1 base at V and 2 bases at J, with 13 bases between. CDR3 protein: CASSLIPGAAGANVLTF. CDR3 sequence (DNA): TGCGCCAGCAGCTTGATTCCGGGGGCAGCTGGGGCCAACGTCCTGACTTTC.

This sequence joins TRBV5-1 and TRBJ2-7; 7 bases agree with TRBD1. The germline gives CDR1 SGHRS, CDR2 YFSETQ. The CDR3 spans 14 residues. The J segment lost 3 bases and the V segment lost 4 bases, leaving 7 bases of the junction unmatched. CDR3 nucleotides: TGCGCCAGCAGCACGCGACAGGGAATCTACGAGCAGTACTTC. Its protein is CASSTRQGIYEQYF.

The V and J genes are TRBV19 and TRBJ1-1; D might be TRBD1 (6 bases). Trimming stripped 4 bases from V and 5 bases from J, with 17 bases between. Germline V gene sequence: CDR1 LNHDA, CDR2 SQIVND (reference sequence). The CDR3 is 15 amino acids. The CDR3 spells CASSTYRADGTEAFF. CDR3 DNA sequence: TGTGCCAGTAGTACGTACAGGGCGGATGGGACTGAAGCTTTCTTT.

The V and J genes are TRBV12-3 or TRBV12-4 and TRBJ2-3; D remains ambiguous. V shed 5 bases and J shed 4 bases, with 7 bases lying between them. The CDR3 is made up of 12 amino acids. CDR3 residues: CASSPLADTQYF. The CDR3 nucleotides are TGTGCCAGCAGTCCACTTGCAGATACGCAGTATTTT.

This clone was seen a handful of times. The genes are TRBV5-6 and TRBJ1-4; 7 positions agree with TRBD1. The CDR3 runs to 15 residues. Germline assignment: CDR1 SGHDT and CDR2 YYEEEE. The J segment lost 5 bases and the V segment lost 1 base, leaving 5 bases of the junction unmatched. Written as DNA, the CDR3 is TGTGCCAGCAGCTTGACAGGGGACGCCAATGAAAAACTGTTTTTT. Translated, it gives CASSLTGDANEKLFF.

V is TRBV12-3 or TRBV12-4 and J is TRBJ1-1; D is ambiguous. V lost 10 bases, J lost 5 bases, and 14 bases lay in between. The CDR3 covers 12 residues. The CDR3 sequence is CATPLRRTEAFF. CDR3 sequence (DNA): TGTGCCACCCCGTTGAGGAGAACTGAAGCTTTCTTT.

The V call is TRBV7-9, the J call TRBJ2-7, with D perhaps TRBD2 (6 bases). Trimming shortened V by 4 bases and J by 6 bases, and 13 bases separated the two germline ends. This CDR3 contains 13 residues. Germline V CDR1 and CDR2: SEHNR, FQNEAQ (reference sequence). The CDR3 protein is CASSSGLFPEQYF. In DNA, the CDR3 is TGTGCCAGCAGCTCGGGACTTTTCCCCGAGCAGTACTTC.

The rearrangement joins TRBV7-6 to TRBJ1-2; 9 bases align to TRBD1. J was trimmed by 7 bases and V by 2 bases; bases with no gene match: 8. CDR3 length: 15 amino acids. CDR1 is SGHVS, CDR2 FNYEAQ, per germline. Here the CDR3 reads CASSLNPGQGFGYTF. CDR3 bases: TGTGCCAGCAGCTTAAACCCCGGACAGGGGTTTGGCTACACCTTC. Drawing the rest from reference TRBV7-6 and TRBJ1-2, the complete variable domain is GAGVSQSPRYKVTKRGQDVALRCDPISGHVSLYWYRQALGQGPEFLTYFNYEAQQDKSGLPNDRFSAERPEGSISTLTIQRTEQRDSAMYRCASSLNPGQGFGYTFGSGTRLTVV.